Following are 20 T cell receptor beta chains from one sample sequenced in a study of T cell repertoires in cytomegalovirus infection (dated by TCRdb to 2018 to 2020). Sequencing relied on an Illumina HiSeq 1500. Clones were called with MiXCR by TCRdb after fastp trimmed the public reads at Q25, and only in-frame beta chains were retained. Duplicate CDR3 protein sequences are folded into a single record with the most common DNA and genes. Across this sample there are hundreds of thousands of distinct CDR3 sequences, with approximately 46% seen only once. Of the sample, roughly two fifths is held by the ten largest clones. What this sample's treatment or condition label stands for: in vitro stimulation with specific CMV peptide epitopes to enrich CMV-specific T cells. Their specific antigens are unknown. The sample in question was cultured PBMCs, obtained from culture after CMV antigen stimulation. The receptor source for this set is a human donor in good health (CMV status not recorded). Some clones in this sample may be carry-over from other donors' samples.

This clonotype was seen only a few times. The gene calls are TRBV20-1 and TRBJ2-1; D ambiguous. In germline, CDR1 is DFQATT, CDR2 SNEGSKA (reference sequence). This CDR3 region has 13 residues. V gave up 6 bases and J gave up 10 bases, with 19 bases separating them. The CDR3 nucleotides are TGCAGTGCCCCTGGGCTGGGGTTAGGGGAGCAGTTCTTC. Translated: CSAPGLGLGEQFF.

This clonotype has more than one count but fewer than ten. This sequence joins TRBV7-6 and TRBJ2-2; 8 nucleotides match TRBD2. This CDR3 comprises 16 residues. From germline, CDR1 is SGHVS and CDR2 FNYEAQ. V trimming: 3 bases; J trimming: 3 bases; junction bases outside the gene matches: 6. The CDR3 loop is CASSFVGLEDTGELFF. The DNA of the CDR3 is TGTGCCAGCAGCTTTGTGGGACTAGAGGACACCGGGGAGCTGTTTTTT.

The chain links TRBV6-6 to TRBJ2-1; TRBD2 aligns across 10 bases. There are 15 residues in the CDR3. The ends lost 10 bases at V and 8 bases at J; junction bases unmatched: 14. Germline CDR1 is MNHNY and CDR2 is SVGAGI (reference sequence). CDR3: CATSQPKSGRDEQFF. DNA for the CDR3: TGTGCCACCTCCCAACCAAAAAGCGGGAGGGATGAGCAGTTCTTC.

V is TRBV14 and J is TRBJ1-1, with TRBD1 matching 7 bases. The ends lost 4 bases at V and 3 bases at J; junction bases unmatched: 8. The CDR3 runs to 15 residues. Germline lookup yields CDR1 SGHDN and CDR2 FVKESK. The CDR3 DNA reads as TGTGCCAGCAGCCGAATGAGGGGGCCAGACACTGAAGCTTTCTTT. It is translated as CASSRMRGPDTEAFF.

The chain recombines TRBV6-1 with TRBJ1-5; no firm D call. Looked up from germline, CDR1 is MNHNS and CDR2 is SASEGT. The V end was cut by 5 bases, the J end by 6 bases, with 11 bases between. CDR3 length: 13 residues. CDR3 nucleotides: TGTGCCAGCAGTTCCGAGGGTAGTCAGCCCCAGCATTTT. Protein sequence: CASSSEGSQPQHF.

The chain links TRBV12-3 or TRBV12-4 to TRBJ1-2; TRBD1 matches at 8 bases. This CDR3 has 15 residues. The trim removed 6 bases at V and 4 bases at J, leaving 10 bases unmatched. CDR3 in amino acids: CASRATGTGVYGYTF. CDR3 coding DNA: TGTGCCAGCAGAGCTACCGGGACAGGAGTCTATGGCTACACCTTC.

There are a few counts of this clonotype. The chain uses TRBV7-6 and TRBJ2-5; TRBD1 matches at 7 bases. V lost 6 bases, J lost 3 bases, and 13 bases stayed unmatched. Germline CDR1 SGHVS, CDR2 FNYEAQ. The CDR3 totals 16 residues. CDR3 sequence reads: CASRPTDRVGEETQYF. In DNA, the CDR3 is TGTGCCAGCAGACCTACCGACAGGGTAGGGGAAGAGACCCAGTACTTC.

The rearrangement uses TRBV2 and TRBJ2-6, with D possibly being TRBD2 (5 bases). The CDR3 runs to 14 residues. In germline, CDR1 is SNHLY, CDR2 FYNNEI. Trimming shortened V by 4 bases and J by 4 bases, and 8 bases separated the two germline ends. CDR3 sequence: CASSGTPGANVLTF. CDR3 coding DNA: TGTGCCAGCAGTGGGACTCCCGGGGCCAACGTCCTGACTTTC.

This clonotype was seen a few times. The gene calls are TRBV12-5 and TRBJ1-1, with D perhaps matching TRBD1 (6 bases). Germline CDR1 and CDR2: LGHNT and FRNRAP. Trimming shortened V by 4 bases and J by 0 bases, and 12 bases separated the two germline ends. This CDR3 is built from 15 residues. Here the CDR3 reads CASGSRTAMNTEAFF. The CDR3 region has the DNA TGTGCTAGTGGTTCCAGGACAGCCATGAACACTGAAGCTTTCTTT.

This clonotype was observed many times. The CDR3 DNA reads TGTGCCAGCAGCTTAGCATCCCTCGGTACGCGAGAGCAGTACTTC. As protein: CASSLASLGTREQYF. The V call is TRBV7-2, the J call TRBJ2-7; no firm D call. In germline, CDR1 is SGHTA, CDR2 FQGNSA. Trimming took off 0 bases at V and 7 bases at J, with 16 bases between the two ends. The CDR3 spans 15 residues.

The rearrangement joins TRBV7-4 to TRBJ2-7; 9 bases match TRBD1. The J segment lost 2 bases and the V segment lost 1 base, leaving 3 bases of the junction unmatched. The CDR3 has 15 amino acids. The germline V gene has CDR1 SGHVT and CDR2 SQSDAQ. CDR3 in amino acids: CASSLEGTGTYEQYF. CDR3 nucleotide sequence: TGTGCCAGCAGCTTAGAGGGGACAGGGACCTACGAGCAGTACTTC.

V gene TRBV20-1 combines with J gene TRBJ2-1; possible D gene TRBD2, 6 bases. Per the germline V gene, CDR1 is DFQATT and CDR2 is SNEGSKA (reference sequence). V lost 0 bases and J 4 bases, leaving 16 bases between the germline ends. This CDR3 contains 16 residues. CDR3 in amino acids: CSARDRGAGWYNEQFF. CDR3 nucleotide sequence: TGCAGTGCTAGAGATCGAGGGGCGGGATGGTACAATGAGCAGTTCTTC.

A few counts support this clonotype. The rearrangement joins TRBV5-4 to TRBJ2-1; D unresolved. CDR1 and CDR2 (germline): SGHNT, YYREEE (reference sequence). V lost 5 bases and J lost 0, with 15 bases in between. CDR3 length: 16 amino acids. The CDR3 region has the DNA TGTGCCAGCAGTGTTAAAACAGCGACCTCCTACAATGAGCAGTTCTTC. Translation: CASSVKTATSYNEQFF.

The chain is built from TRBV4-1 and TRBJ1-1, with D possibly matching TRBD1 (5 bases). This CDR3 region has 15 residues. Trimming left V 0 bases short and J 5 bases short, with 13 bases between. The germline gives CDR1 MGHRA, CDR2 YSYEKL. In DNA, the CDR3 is TGCGCCAGCAGCCAAGACCCTCTGGGGGTAACTGAAGCTTTCTTT. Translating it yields CASSQDPLGVTEAFF.

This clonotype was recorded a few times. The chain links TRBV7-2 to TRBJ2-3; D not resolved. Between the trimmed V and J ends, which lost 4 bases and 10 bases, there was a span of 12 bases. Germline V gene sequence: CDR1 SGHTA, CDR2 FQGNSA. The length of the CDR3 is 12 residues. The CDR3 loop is CASSSTLYPQYF. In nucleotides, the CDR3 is TGTGCCAGCAGCTCGACATTATATCCGCAGTATTTT.

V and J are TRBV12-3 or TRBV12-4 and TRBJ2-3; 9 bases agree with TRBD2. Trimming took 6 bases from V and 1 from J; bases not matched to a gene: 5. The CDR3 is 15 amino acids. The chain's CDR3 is CASRDERGGTDTQYF. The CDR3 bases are TGTGCCAGCAGAGACGAGCGGGGGGGCACAGATACGCAGTATTTT.

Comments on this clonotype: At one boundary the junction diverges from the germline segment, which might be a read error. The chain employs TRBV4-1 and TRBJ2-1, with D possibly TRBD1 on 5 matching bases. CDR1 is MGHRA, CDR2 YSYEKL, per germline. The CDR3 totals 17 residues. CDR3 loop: CASSQGIGQGTYNEKFF. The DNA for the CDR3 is TGCGCCAGCAGCCAAGGAATCGGGCAGGGAACTTACAATGAGAAGTTCTTC.

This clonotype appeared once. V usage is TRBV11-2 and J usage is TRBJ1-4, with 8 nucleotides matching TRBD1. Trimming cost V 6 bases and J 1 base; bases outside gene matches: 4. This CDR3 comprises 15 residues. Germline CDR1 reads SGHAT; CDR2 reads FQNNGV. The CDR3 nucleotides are TGTGCCAGCAGGTCCACAGGGGGAACTAATGAAAAACTGTTTTTT. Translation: CASRSTGGTNEKLFF.

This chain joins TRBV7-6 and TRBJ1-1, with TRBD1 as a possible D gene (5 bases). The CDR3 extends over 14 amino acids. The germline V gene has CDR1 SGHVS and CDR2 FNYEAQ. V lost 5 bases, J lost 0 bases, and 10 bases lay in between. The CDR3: CASSPRDVNTEAFF. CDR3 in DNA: TGTGCCAGCAGCCCCAGGGACGTGAACACTGAAGCTTTCTTT.

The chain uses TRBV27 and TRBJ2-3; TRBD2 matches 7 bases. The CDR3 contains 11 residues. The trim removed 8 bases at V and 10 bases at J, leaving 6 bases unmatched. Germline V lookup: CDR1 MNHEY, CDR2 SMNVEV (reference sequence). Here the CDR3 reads CASGRLASQYF. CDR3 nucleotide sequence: TGTGCCAGCGGCCGACTAGCCTCGCAGTATTTT.